Below are 30 T cell receptor beta chains sequenced from a single sample in a study of blood T cells in healthy people across ages. A second roughly 7 to 11 cycle PCR used barcoded and J-beta primers. TCRdb reprocessed the 5' RACE reads with MiXCR, giving one entry per CDR3 protein. Altogether roughly 2 million distinct CDR3 sequences are present, about 50% being singletons, with the ten largest covering over 2%. Sequenced: blood. These receptors were collected from a woman aged 40 to 55 in good health.

V is TRBV6-1 and J is TRBJ1-5; D uncertain. The length of the CDR3 is 14 residues. Looked up from germline, CDR1 is MNHNS and CDR2 is SASEGT. V was pared by 2 bases and J by 7 bases, with 12 bases between. CDR3 protein: CASSERIRGQPQHF. The DNA of the CDR3 is TGTGCCAGCAGTGAAAGGATCCGGGGACAGCCCCAGCATTTT.

J is TRBJ2-1 and V is TRBV18; D is perhaps TRBD1 (5 bases). V was clipped by 1 base and J by 0 bases, with 10 bases between them. This CDR3 comprises 16 residues. Germline V CDR1 and CDR2: KGHSH, LQKENI. The DNA of the CDR3 is TGTGCCAGCTCACCACTCAGGGCGAGCTCCTACAATGAGCAGTTCTTC. Translating it yields CASSPLRASSYNEQFF.

This clonotype has just a few counts. The chain joins TRBV5-1 to TRBJ2-5; 10 bases map to TRBD1. Germline V gene data show CDR1 as SGHRS and CDR2 as YFSETQ. Germline trimming cut 4 bases from V and 4 bases from J; bases unmatched to any gene: 7. The CDR3 runs 15 residues. The CDR3 spells CASSKVRDRGETQYF. The DNA for the CDR3 is TGCGCCAGCAGCAAGGTCCGGGACAGGGGAGAGACCCAGTACTTC.

The chain combines TRBV29-1 with TRBJ2-3; 11 bases agree with TRBD2. CDR3 size: 18 residues. The germline CDR1 and CDR2 sequences are SQVTM and ANQGSEA. The ends lost 2 bases at V and 2 bases at J; junction bases unmatched: 12. The CDR3 loop is CSVEISALAGGHTDTQYF. DNA of the CDR3: TGCAGCGTTGAAATTTCGGCCCTAGCGGGGGGACACACAGATACGCAGTATTTT.

The chain recombines TRBV9 with TRBJ2-7, with 11 bases aligning to TRBD2. Germline CDR1 and CDR2: SGDLS and YYNGEE. The CDR3 consists of 15 residues. V shed 4 bases and J 6 bases; nucleotides not matched to a gene: 9. The CDR3 region is CASSLTSGAAVEQYF. The DNA of the CDR3 is TGTGCCAGCAGCTTGACTAGCGGGGCTGCAGTCGAGCAGTACTTC.

This clonotype was detected a few times. The chain is built from TRBV6-2 or TRBV6-3 and TRBJ2-1, with a tentative D call TRBD2 (6 bases). The CDR3 sequence is 13 residues long. CDR1 and CDR2 from the germline V gene are MNHEY and SVGEGT. The V end was cut by 11 bases, the J end by 5 bases, with 16 bases between. CDR3 in amino acids: CASAGYRDNEQFF. The CDR3 bases are TGTGCCTCAGCGGGTTATAGGGACAATGAGCAGTTCTTC.

The CDR3, as DNA: TGCAGCGTTGAAGATGCTACCTACGAGCAGTACTTC. It encodes CSVEDATYEQYF. J is TRBJ2-7 and V is TRBV29-1; D not certain. From germline, CDR1 is SQVTM and CDR2 ANQGSEA. CDR3 length equals 12 residues. The V and J ends lost 0 bases and 2 bases respectively, with 5 bases between them.

The table lists this clonotype with a few counts. CDR3 residues: CASSYSGGQSQFEQYF. DNA of the CDR3: TGTGCCAGCAGTTACTCCGGGGGCCAAAGCCAGTTCGAGCAGTACTTC. V gene TRBV6-5 combines with J gene TRBJ2-7; D assignment may be TRBD1 or TRBD2 (6 bases each). The CDR3 is 16 residues long. Trimming took 0 bases from V and 6 from J, leaving 18 bases between them. The germline gives CDR1 MNHEY, CDR2 SVGAGI.

The sample holds a few counts of this clonotype. The V call is TRBV12-5, the J call TRBJ2-7; 7 nucleotides align to TRBD1. Germline CDR1 is LGHNT and CDR2 is FRNRAP. The CDR3 runs 16 residues. J lost 2 bases, V lost 1 base, and 8 bases had no gene match. The CDR3 protein is CASGLAEYRGPYEQYF. DNA of the CDR3: TGTGCTAGTGGTTTGGCCGAGTACAGGGGACCCTACGAGCAGTACTTC. Supplemented by reference TRBV12-5 and TRBJ2-7, the full variable domain reads DARVTQTPRHKVTEMGQEVTMRCQPILGHNTVFWYRQTMMQGLELLAYFRNRAPLDDSGMPKDRFSAEMPDATLATLKIQPSEPRDSAVYFCASGLAEYRGPYEQYFGPGTRLTVT.

The chain employs TRBV3-1 and TRBJ1-1, with D uncertain. V was trimmed by 4 bases and J by 5 bases, leaving 11 bases between them. Germline-derived CDR1 and CDR2 are LGHDT and YNNKEL (reference sequence). The CDR3 is 13 residues long. The CDR3 loop reads CASSPPPGTEAFF. The CDR3 DNA reads TGTGCCAGCAGCCCCCCGCCCGGGACTGAAGCTTTCTTT.

This clonotype appeared once. The chain has TRBV12-3 or TRBV12-4 and TRBJ2-7, with D maybe TRBD1 (5 bases). The CDR3 is made up of 14 amino acids. The V and J ends lost 7 bases and 7 bases respectively, with 20 bases between them. Written as DNA, the CDR3 is TGTGCCAGCACTCCGACAGAGACCTACAATGAGCAGTACTTC. It codes for CASTPTETYNEQYF.

The V gene is TRBV20-1, the J gene TRBJ1-2, with D maybe TRBD1 (6 bases). The germline V gene has CDR1 DFQATT and CDR2 SNEGSKA (reference sequence). This CDR3 region has 13 residues. V was pared by 3 bases and J by 1 base, with 9 bases between. This CDR3 is CSASNRDNYGYTF. CDR3 sequence (DNA): TGCAGTGCTAGCAACAGGGATAACTATGGCTACACCTTC.

This chain connects TRBV2 to TRBJ2-5; 13 bases map to TRBD2. CDR1 and CDR2 (germline): SNHLY, FYNNEI. Unmatched junction bases numbered 10, after V lost 4 bases and J lost 11 bases. The CDR3 runs to 15 residues. CDR3 residues: CASSGTSGSREEQYF. CDR3 in DNA: TGTGCCAGCAGTGGGACTAGCGGGAGTAGGGAGGAGCAGTACTTC.

V gene TRBV29-1 combines with J gene TRBJ1-1; the D gene is possibly TRBD1 (5 bases). This CDR3 has 14 residues. Trimming shortened V by 2 bases and J by 4 bases, and 14 bases separated the two germline ends. CDR1 is SQVTM, CDR2 ANQGSEA, per germline. In DNA, the CDR3 is TGCAGCGTTGAAAAGGGGCTCGCCTCCACTGAAGCTTTCTTT. Translation: CSVEKGLASTEAFF.

This clonotype occurred once. The genes are TRBV2 and TRBJ1-1; a possible D gene is TRBD1 (5 bases). Germline CDR1 SNHLY, CDR2 FYNNEI. CDR3 length: 14 residues. Trimming took 6 bases from V and 1 from J, leaving 12 bases between them. The CDR3 DNA follows: TGTGCCAGCAGGGCGACAGAAGGGAACACTGAAGCTTTCTTT. Translation gives CASRATEGNTEAFF.

As for this clonotype: One junction end does not reproduce the germline sequence, and a read error may be involved. The chain combines TRBV7-2 with TRBJ2-3, with 10 bases fitting TRBD1. The CDR3 loop spans 14 amino acids. From germline, CDR1 is SGHTA and CDR2 FQGNSA. CDR3 in amino acids: CACSSDRGLDTQYF. DNA of the CDR3: TGTGCCTGCAGCTCCGACAGGGGGCTAGATACGCAGTATTTT.

This rearrangement joins TRBV4-3 to TRBJ2-1, with 9 bases fitting TRBD1. Losses at the gene ends were 0 bases for V and 10 bases for J; bases not matched to a gene: 10. Germline V lookup: CDR1 LGHNA, CDR2 YSLEER. CDR3 size: 16 residues. The CDR3 is CASSQEGQGTPFEQFF. The DNA for the CDR3 is TGCGCCAGCAGCCAAGAAGGACAGGGGACCCCATTCGAGCAGTTCTTC.

The count of this clonotype is one. The chain carries TRBV10-3 and TRBJ1-5; TRBD1 agrees at 8 bases. In germline, CDR1 is ENHRY, CDR2 SYGVKD. The V gene end was trimmed by 7 bases and the J gene end by 1 base; junction bases not matched to a gene: 12. The CDR3 covers 17 residues. The CDR3 protein is CAINGQGTHYSNQPQHF. The CDR3 DNA follows: TGTGCCATCAACGGACAGGGAACCCATTACAGCAATCAGCCCCAGCATTTT.

This clonotype showed up just a few times. The V gene is TRBV11-2, the J gene TRBJ2-3; 8 bases are a match to TRBD1. CDR3 length: 14 amino acids. CDR1 and CDR2 from the germline V gene are SGHAT and FQNNGV. V dropped 0 bases and J dropped 6; count of bases not matched to a gene: 2. As DNA, the CDR3 is TGTGCCAGCAGCTTAGAGACAGGGGTGGATACGCAGTATTTT. Protein product: CASSLETGVDTQYF.

In this sample, this clonotype turned up a few times. The V gene is TRBV20-1, the J gene TRBJ1-2; 8 nucleotides line up with TRBD1. From germline, CDR1 is DFQATT and CDR2 SNEGSKA (reference sequence). V gave up 0 bases and J gave up 5 bases; unmatched junction bases: 8. The CDR3 runs 15 residues. CDR3 region: CSARDRQGPFYGYTF. For the CDR3, the DNA is TGCAGTGCTAGAGATCGACAGGGGCCTTTTTATGGCTACACCTTC.

This clonotype was seen more than once but under ten times. V gene TRBV10-3 combines with J gene TRBJ2-5, with 8 positions matching TRBD1. V trimming: 10 bases; J trimming: 4 bases; junction bases outside the gene matches: 11. Germline V lookup: CDR1 ENHRY, CDR2 SYGVKD. The CDR3 covers 14 residues. The DNA of the CDR3 is TGTGCCACCGCCCCGACAGGGGTTGGAGAGACCCAGTACTTC. As protein: CATAPTGVGETQYF.

The CDR3 here is CATRRGLAGHTDTQYF. For the CDR3, the DNA is TGTGCCACAAGACGGGGACTAGCGGGGCACACAGATACGCAGTATTTT. The rearrangement links TRBV28 to TRBJ2-3; 13 bases line up with TRBD2. After removal of 10 bases from V and 2 bases from J, the junction contained 9 bases not matched to a gene. CDR1 is MDHEN, CDR2 SYDVKM, per germline. The CDR3 is made up of 16 amino acids. Using reference TRBV28 and TRBJ2-3 for the parts outside the CDR3, the full variable domain is DVKVTQSSRYLVKRTGEKVFLECVQDMDHENMFWYRQDPGLGLRLIYFSYDVKMKEKGDIPEGYSVSREKKERFSLILESASTNQTSMYLCATRRGLAGHTDTQYFGPGTRLTVL.

The gene calls are TRBV12-3 or TRBV12-4 and TRBJ2-1; D is perhaps TRBD2 (6 bases). CDR3 length equals 16 residues. V gave up 5 bases and J gave up 7 bases, with 21 bases separating them. The CDR3 nucleotides are TGTGCCAGCAGTCCCTCCGTCCGGGGGAAAGGGAATGAGCAGTTCTTC. Protein: CASSPSVRGKGNEQFF.

This clonotype was counted ten times or more. This chain links TRBV7-9 with TRBJ2-1, with 9 bases aligning to TRBD1. CDR3 length equals 19 residues. V was clipped by 5 bases and J by 0 bases; unmatched bases: 14. Germline CDR1 and CDR2: SEHNR and FQNEAQ (reference sequence). The CDR3, as DNA: TGTGCCAGCAGCCAACCCCGGACAGGGGTAATTAGCTCCTACAATGAGCAGTTCTTC. This sequence encodes CASSQPRTGVISSYNEQFF. Variable domain in full (rest from reference TRBV7-9 and TRBJ2-1): DTGVSQNPRHKITKRGQNVTFRCDPISEHNRLYWYRQTLGQGPEFLTYFQNEAQLEKSRLLSDRFSAERPKGSFSTLEIQRTEQGDSAMYLCASSQPRTGVISSYNEQFFGPGTRLTVL.

This clonotype was observed a single time. This chain uses TRBV4-3 with TRBJ2-3; 7 bases agree with TRBD2. V gave up 3 bases and J gave up 0 bases; unmatched junction bases: 6. The germline gives CDR1 LGHNA, CDR2 YSLEER. The CDR3 covers 16 residues. The CDR3 reads CASSQSGLGSTDTQYF. The CDR3 region has the DNA TGCGCCAGCAGCCAGTCCGGACTAGGAAGCACAGATACGCAGTATTTT.

This clonotype was seen more than once but under ten times. CDR3 DNA: TGTGCCAGCAGCCCCCGCCGGACGGCCACAGATACGCAGTATTTT. It yields the protein CASSPRRTATDTQYF. This sequence joins TRBV7-2 and TRBJ2-3; D ambiguous. The ends were cut back, 5 bases at V and 2 bases at J, with 14 bases in the middle. CDR1 SGHTA and CDR2 FQGNSA come from the germline V gene. The CDR3 contains 15 residues.

The gene calls are TRBV20-1 and TRBJ2-5, with D perhaps matching TRBD1 (5 bases). The CDR3 extends over 16 amino acids. CDR1 and CDR2 from the germline V gene are DFQATT and SNEGSKA (reference sequence). Between the trimmed V and J ends, which lost 6 bases and 2 bases, there was a span of 22 bases. In DNA form, the CDR3 reads TGCAGTGCCACCGCTTGGGGCAAGATCGATCAAGAGACCCAGTACTTC. Translating gives CSATAWGKIDQETQYF.

This clonotype was observed a few times. This chain joins TRBV20-1 and TRBJ1-5, with D perhaps matching TRBD1 (5 bases). The CDR3 covers 12 residues. V was shortened by 5 bases and J by 7 bases, with 12 bases between the two germline ends. Germline V gene sequence: CDR1 DFQATT, CDR2 SNEGSKA (reference sequence). CDR3 loop: CSASGINQPQHF. CDR3 DNA sequence: TGCAGTGCTTCAGGGATTAACCAGCCCCAGCATTTT.

The V and J genes are TRBV20-1 and TRBJ2-5; D gene uncertain. Germline V CDR1 and CDR2: DFQATT, SNEGSKA (reference sequence). This CDR3 region has 13 residues. The ends were cut back, 1 base at V and 0 bases at J, with 6 bases in the middle. This CDR3 reads CSARGSHQETQYF. CDR3 bases: TGCAGTGCTAGAGGCAGCCACCAAGAGACCCAGTACTTC.

This clonotype was observed a few times. The chain uses TRBV13 and TRBJ2-5, with TRBD1 as a possible D gene (6 bases). Germline-derived CDR1 and CDR2 are PRHDT and FYEKMQ (reference sequence). The ends were cut back, 1 base at V and 4 bases at J, with 13 bases in the middle. The CDR3 loop spans 15 amino acids. CDR3 DNA: TGTGCCAGCAGCTTAGTAACAGGGATCGCAGAGACCCAGTACTTC. Translating gives CASSLVTGIAETQYF. The variable domain in full, completed from reference TRBV13 and TRBJ2-5, reads AAGVIQSPRHLIKEKRETATLKCYPIPRHDTVYWYQQGPGQDPQFLISFYEKMQSDKGSIPDRFSAQQFSDYHSELNMSSLELGDSALYFCASSLVTGIAETQYFGPGTRLLVL.